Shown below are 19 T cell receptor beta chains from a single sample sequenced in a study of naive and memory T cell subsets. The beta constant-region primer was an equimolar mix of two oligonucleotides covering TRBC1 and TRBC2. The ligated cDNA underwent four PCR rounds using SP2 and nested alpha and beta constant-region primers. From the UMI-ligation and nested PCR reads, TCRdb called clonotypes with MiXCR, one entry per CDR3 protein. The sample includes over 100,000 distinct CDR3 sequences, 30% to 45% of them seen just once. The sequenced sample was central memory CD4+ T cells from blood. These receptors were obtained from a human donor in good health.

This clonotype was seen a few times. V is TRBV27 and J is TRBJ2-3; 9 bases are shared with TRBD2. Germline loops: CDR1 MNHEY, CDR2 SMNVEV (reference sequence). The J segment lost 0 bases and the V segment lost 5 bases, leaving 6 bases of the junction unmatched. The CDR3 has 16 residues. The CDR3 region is CASSPRTSASTDTQYF. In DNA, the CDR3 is TGTGCCAGCAGTCCCCGGACTAGCGCGAGCACAGATACGCAGTATTTT.

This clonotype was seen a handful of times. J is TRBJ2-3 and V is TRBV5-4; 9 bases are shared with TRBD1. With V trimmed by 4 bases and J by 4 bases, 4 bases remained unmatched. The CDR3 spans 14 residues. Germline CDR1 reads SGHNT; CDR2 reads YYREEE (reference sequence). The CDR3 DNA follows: TGTGCCAGCAGCCACCGGGACAGGGCAGATACGCAGTATTTT. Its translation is CASSHRDRADTQYF. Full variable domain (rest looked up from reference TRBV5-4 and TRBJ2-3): ETGVTQSPTHLIKTRGQQVTLRCSSQSGHNTVSWYQQALGQGPQFIFQYYREEENGRGNFPPRFSGLQFPNYSSELNVNALELDDSALYLCASSHRDRADTQYFGPGTRLTVL.

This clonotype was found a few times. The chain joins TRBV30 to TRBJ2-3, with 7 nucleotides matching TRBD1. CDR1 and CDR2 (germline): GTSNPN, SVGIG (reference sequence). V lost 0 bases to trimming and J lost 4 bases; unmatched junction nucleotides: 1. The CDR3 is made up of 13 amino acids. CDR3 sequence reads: CAWSVRGSDTQYF. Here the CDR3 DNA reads TGTGCCTGGAGTGTCAGGGGGTCAGATACGCAGTATTTT.

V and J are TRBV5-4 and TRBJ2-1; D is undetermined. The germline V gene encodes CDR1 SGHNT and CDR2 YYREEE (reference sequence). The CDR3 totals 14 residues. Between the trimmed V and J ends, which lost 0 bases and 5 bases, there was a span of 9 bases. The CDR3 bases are TGTGCCAGCAGCTTGGCGGGCTACCACAATGAGCAGTTCTTC. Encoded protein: CASSLAGYHNEQFF.

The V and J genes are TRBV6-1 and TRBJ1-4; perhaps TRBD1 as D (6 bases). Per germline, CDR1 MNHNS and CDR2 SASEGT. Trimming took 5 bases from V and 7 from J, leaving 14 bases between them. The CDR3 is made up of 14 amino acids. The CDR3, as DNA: TGTGCCAGCAGTACCACAGGGTGGGGTGAAAAACTGTTTTTT. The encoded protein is CASSTTGWGEKLFF.

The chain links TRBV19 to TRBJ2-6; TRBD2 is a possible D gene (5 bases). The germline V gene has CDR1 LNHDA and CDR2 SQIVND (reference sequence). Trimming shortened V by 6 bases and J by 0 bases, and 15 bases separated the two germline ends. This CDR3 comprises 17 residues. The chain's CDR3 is CASSAFGGLSGANVLTF. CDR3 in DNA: TGTGCCAGTAGCGCGTTCGGCGGACTCTCTGGGGCCAACGTCCTGACTTTC.

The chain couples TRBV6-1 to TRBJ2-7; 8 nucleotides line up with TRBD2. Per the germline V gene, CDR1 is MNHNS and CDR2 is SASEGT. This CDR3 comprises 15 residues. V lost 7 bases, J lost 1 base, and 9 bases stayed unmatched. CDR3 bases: TGTGCCAGCAATGTTGGCGGGAGGAATTCCTACGAGCAGTACTTC. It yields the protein CASNVGGRNSYEQYF.

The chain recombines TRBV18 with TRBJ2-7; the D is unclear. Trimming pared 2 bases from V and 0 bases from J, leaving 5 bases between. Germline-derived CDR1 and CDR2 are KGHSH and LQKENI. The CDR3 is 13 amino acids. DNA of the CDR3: TGTGCCAGCTCACCAGTCAGCTCCTACGAGCAGTACTTC. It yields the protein CASSPVSSYEQYF.

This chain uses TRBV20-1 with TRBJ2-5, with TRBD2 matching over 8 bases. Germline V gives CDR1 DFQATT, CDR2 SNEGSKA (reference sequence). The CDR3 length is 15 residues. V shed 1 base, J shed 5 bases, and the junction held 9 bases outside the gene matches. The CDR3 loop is CSARAPSGRGETQYF. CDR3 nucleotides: TGCAGTGCTAGAGCGCCTAGCGGGCGGGGGGAGACCCAGTACTTC.

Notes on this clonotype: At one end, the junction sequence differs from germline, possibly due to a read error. The CDR3 DNA is TGTGCCAGAAGTGGGCAGGGAGATGAGCAGTTCTTC. It specifies CARSGQGDEQFF. The rearrangement joins TRBV2 to TRBJ2-1; D is perhaps TRBD1 or TRBD2 (5 bases each). Germline loops: CDR1 SNHLY, CDR2 FYNNEI. The CDR3 is made up of 12 amino acids.

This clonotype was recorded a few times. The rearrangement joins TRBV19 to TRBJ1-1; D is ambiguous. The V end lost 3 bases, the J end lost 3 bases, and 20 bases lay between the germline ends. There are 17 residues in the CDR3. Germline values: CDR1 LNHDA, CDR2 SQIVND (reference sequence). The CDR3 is CASSILRRGGPDTEAFF. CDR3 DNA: TGTGCCAGTAGTATTCTGAGGAGAGGCGGGCCGGACACTGAAGCTTTCTTT.

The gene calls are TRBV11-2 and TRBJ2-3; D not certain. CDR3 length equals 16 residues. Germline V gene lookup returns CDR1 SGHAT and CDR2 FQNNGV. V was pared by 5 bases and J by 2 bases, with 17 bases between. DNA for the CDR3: TGTGCCAGCAGCCGCCTCCCCCAGCCCTCCACAGATACGCAGTATTTT. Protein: CASSRLPQPSTDTQYF.

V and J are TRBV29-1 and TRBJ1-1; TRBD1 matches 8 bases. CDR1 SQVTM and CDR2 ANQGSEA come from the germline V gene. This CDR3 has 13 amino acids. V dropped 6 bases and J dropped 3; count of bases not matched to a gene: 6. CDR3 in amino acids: CSVNDRGYTEAFF. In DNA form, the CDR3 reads TGCAGCGTGAATGACAGGGGATACACTGAAGCTTTCTTT.

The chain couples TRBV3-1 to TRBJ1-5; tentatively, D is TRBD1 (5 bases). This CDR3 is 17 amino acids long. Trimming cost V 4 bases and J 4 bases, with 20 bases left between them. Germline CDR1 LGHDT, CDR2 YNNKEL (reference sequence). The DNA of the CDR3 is TGTGCCAGCAGCCCTGGCGCTAACGCGGGGGATAATCAGCCCCAGCATTTT. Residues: CASSPGANAGDNQPQHF.

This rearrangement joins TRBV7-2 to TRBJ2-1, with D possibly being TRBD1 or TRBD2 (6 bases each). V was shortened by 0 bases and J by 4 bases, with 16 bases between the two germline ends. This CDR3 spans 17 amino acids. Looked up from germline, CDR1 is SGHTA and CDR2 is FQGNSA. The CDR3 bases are TGTGCCAGCAGCTTAGCCCGGGGGCGCTCGATTTACAATGAGCAGTTCTTC. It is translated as CASSLARGRSIYNEQFF.

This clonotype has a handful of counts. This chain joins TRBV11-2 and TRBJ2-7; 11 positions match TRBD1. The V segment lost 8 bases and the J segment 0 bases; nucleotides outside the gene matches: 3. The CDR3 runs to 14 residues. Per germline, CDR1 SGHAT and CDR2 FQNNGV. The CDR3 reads CASGDRGFSYEQYF. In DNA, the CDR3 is TGTGCCAGCGGGGACAGGGGGTTCTCCTACGAGCAGTACTTC.

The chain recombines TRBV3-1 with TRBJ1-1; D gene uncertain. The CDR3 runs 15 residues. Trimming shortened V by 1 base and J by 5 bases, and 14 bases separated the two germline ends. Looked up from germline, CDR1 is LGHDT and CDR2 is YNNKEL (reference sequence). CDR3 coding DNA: TGTGCCAGCAGCCAAGCGACTATCATGACTACTGAAGCTTTCTTT. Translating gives CASSQATIMTTEAFF.

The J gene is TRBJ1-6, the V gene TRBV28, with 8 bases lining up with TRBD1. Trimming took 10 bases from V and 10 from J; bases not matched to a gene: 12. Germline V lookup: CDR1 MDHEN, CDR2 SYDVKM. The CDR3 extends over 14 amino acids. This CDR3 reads CATNNRGAGSPLHF. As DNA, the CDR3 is TGTGCCACCAATAACAGGGGGGCAGGGTCACCCCTCCACTTT.

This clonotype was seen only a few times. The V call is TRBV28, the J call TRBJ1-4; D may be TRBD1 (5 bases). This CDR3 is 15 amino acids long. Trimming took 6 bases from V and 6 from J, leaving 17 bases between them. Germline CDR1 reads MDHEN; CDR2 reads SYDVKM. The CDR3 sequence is CASRRGGADDEKLFF. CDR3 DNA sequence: TGTGCCAGCAGGCGAGGTGGGGCCGACGATGAAAAACTGTTTTTT.